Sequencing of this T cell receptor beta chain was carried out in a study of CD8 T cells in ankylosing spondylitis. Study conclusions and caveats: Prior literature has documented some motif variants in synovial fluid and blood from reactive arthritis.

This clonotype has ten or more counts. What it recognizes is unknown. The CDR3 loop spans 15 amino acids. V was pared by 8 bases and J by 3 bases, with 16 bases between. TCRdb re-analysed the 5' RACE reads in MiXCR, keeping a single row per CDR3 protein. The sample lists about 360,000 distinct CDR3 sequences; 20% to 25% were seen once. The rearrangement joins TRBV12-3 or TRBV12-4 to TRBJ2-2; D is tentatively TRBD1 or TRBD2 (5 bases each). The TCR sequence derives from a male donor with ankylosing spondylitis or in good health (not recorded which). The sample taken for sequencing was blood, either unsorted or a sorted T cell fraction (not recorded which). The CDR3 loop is CASHGGELYTGELFF. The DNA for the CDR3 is TGTGCCAGCCATGGGGGAGAGTTGTACACCGGGGAGCTGTTTTTT.